The 18 T cell receptor beta chains listed next were all sequenced from one sample in a study of tumor and adjacent non-tumor tissue in lung cancer. No cell sorting was done before RNA was extracted from the tissue. More than 3 cm separated this lung sample from the edge of the tumor. The library came from three nested PCR rounds adapted from ARM-PCR protocols. One entry per CDR3 protein, called by TCRdb with MiXCR from the multiplex PCR reads. The data show under 45,000 distinct CDR3 sequences, about three fifths seen once. The material sequenced was distant non-tumor lung tissue. The receptors were sampled from a man aged 50 or older with non-small cell lung cancer.

In regard to this clonotype: One junction end does not reproduce the germline sequence, and a read error may be involved. The rearrangement uses TRBV6-1 and TRBJ1-6; D may be TRBD1 (5 bases). The CDR3 extends over 14 amino acids. The germline gives CDR1 MNHNS, CDR2 SASEGT. The CDR3 protein is CTSSAGPYNSPLHF. The DNA of the CDR3 is TGTACCAGCAGTGCGGGACCATATAATTCACCCCTCCACTTT.

Concerning this clonotype: Here the CDR3 omits its conserved ending phenylalanine or tryptophan, so a read error is the likely source. This rearrangement joins TRBV29-1 to TRBJ2-5, with D perhaps TRBD2 (6 bases). This CDR3 spans 12 amino acids. CDR1 is SQVTM and CDR2 is ANQGSEA in the germline V gene. In nucleotides, the CDR3 is TGCGGCGTTTTGGGGAGCGGGGAGACCCAGTACTTG. Amino acids: CGVLGSGETQYL.

As regards this clonotype: At one of its ends the junction is not consistent with the germline gene, which may arise from a read error. The DNA for the CDR3 is TGTGCCAGCAGTTCAATGGGACAGGCCTATGGCTACACTTTC. It specifies CASSSMGQAYGYTF. This rearrangement joins TRBV6-6 to TRBJ1-2, with 8 bases lining up with TRBD1. CDR1 and CDR2 (germline): MNHNY, SVGAGI (reference sequence). This CDR3 spans 14 amino acids.

The chain recombines TRBV11-2 with TRBJ1-1; D gene unclear. Germline CDR1 SGHAT, CDR2 FQNNGV. The CDR3 is made up of 13 amino acids. V lost 5 bases and J 13 bases, leaving 20 bases between the germline ends. The CDR3 sequence: CASSPGMNTDVFF. Written as DNA, the CDR3 is TGTGCCAGCAGCCCCGGGATGAACACTGATGTTTTCTTT.

Of note for this clonotype: One end of the junction varies from germline; a read error may be responsible. The chain uses TRBV7-9 and TRBJ2-3; possibly TRBD2 for D (6 bases). The CDR3 contains 15 residues. Looked up from germline, CDR1 is SEHNR and CDR2 is FQNEAQ (reference sequence). The CDR3 reads CASSLVLAPTDTQYF. The CDR3 DNA is TGTGCCAGCAGCCTTGTACTAGCCCCCACAGATACGCAGTATTTC.

To note about this clonotype: The junction does not match germline at one end; this may be a read error. The chain links TRBV11-2 to TRBJ1-1, with D tentatively TRBD1 (6 bases). This CDR3 is built from 14 residues. Per the germline V gene, CDR1 is SGHAT and CDR2 is FQNNGV. The CDR3 region is CASSIRQVNTKAFF. The CDR3 DNA is TGTGCCAGCAGCATACGACAGGTGAACACTAAAGCTTTCTTT.

V usage is TRBV10-2 and J usage is TRBJ2-6, with D hard to call. The germline V gene encodes CDR1 WSHSY and CDR2 SAAADI. V lost 2 bases and J lost 3, with 2 bases in between. This CDR3 has 13 residues. The CDR3 DNA sequence: TGCGCCAGCAGTGAGGGTGGGGCCAACGTCCTGACTTTC. Protein sequence: CASSEGGANVLTF.

Only a few counts were recorded for this clonotype. V is TRBV23-1 and J is TRBJ1-2; D may be TRBD1 (5 bases). TRBV23-1 is filed as an ORF, its function uncertain. V dropped 2 bases and J dropped 6 bases, with 22 bases sitting between them. There are 17 residues in the CDR3. The CDR3 DNA reads as TGCGCCAGCAGTCAACCACCTGGGGCAGGGAACATAAATGGCTACACCTTC. Its protein is CASSQPPGAGNINGYTF.

This clonotype has a single count. No conserved phenylalanine or tryptophan ends this CDR3, so it is likely a read error. The DNA is omitted, as the CDR3 cannot be located on it reliably, and the CDR3 follows TCRdb's listing. This chain connects TRBV28 to TRBJ2-5; the listed D gene, TRBD2, was not tested against the DNA. The CDR3 length is 16 residues, termini included. The germline CDR1 and CDR2 sequences are MDHEN and SYDVKM. The CDR3 sequence is CASRRLAGGRGETRYL.

This clonotype appeared a few times. A much larger clone differs from this one at a single base, so this may be a read error. CDR3 coding DNA: TGTGCCAGCGGTGAAAGTCAGCCCCAGCATTTT. Encoded protein: CASGESQPQHF. The gene calls are TRBV6-1 and TRBJ1-5; D gene uncertain. Germline CDR1 and CDR2: MNHNS and SASEGT. The length of the CDR3 is 11 residues.

A note on this clonotype: One end of the junction varies from germline; a read error may be responsible. The rearrangement uses TRBV7-9 and TRBJ1-2, with TRBD1 matching over 7 bases. The CDR3 totals 13 residues. Germline CDR1 reads SEHNR; CDR2 reads FQNEAQ (reference sequence). The CDR3 DNA sequence: TGTACCAGCAGCTCTGAGGGGGCAGGTGGCTACACCTTT. The encoded protein is CTSSSEGAGGYTF.

This clonotype showed up just a few times. V and J are TRBV24-1 and TRBJ2-2, with TRBD1 identical over 8 bases. V was clipped by 5 bases and J by 3 bases; unmatched bases: 10. CDR1 is KGHDR and CDR2 is SFDVKD in the germline V gene. The CDR3 has 17 amino acids. The CDR3, as DNA: TGTGCCACCAGTGTCTCCGTCGGGACAGGATACACCGGGGAGCTGTTTTTT. Its protein product is CATSVSVGTGYTGELFF.

This clonotype was counted at least ten times. This sequence joins TRBV12-3 or TRBV12-4 and TRBJ2-6, with D tentatively TRBD1 or TRBD2 (5 bases each). V lost 3 bases, J lost 1 base, and 10 bases lay in between. The CDR3 totals 16 residues. As DNA, the CDR3 is TGTGCCAGCAGTTTCAGGGACCAATCTGGGGCCAACGTCCTGACTTTC. This translates into CASSFRDQSGANVLTF.

This chain's CDR3 is CASTLLEGGEIHYF. The CDR3 DNA reads as TGTGCCAGCACCCTCTTGGAGGGCGGTGAGATCCACTACTTC. V is TRBV6-5 and J is TRBJ2-5; a weak D match, TRBD2 (6 bases). CDR1 MNHEY and CDR2 SVGAGI come from the germline V gene. The CDR3 has 14 amino acids. The ends were cut back, 7 bases at V and 14 bases at J, with 26 bases in the middle.

About this clonotype: Because it lacks the conserved phenylalanine or tryptophan at the end, this CDR3 is likely a read error. CDR3 sequence: CANSDSNYGYTS. The CDR3 DNA reads TGCGCCAACAGTGATAGTAACTATGGCTACACCTCC. J is TRBJ1-2 and V is TRBV10-2; D gene unclear. Germline assignment: CDR1 WSHSY and CDR2 SAAADI. The CDR3 runs 12 residues.

V gene TRBV29-1 combines with J gene TRBJ2-7; 8 nucleotides agree with TRBD1. The CDR3 contains 13 residues. Germline trimming cut 4 bases from V and 5 bases from J; bases unmatched to any gene: 7. Per germline, CDR1 SQVTM and CDR2 ANQGSEA. The CDR3 reads CSVVEQGDDEQYF. The CDR3 nucleotides are TGCAGCGTTGTGGAACAGGGGGATGACGAGCAGTACTTC.

Notes on this clonotype: Sequence at one end of the junction differs from germline and may be a read error. The V call is TRBV6-5, the J call TRBJ2-6; TRBD2 agrees at 8 bases. The CDR3 contains 17 residues. CDR1 and CDR2 from the germline V gene are MNHEY and SVGAGI. CDR3 in DNA: TGTGCCAGCAGTTACACCGACAGGACGCGGGGGGTCAACGTCCAGACTTTT. As protein: CASSYTDRTRGVNVQTF.

Points on this clonotype: One end of the junction is discordant with germline, which a read error may explain. This rearrangement joins TRBV7-8 to TRBJ2-7, with 10 bases matching TRBD1. The CDR3 runs 13 residues. The germline V gene encodes CDR1 SGHVS and CDR2 FQNEAQ. CDR3 in DNA: TGTGCCAGCAGCCAGGGGACAGGGGATGAGCGGTACTTC. It yields the protein CASSQGTGDERYF.